This passage covers 8 T cell receptor beta chains from one sample sequenced in a study of T cells in Graves' hyperthyroidism and ophthalmopathy. RNA transcripts served as the template for amplifying TCR beta CDR3 regions. HTBI primers were used for first-round RT-PCR of the TCR CDR3. Each CDR3 protein gets one entry after TCRdb re-called the multiplex PCR reads with MiXCR. This table holds under 350,000 distinct CDR3 sequences, around a fifth found once. The source material was blood. The receptors derive from a woman in her forties or fifties with Graves' hyperthyroidism.

This clonotype was found many times. This chain uses TRBV11-2 with TRBJ2-1; D is ambiguous. V lost 6 bases and J lost 5, with 8 bases in between. The CDR3 covers 12 residues. Germline-derived CDR1 and CDR2 are SGHAT and FQNNGV. CDR3 sequence (DNA): TGTGCCAGCAGGGAAGTAAACAATGAGCAGTTCTTC. This gives the protein CASREVNNEQFF.

In this sample, this clonotype turned up a few times. The chain has TRBV5-8 and TRBJ2-2; TRBD1 matches at 10 bases. The trim removed 4 bases at V and 6 bases at J, leaving 3 bases unmatched. This CDR3 is built from 14 residues. The V gene's germline CDR1 is SGHTS and CDR2 YDEGEE. The CDR3 loop is CASSAGQGAGELFF. CDR3 nucleotide sequence: TGTGCCAGCAGCGCCGGACAGGGGGCCGGGGAGCTGTTTTTT.

In its sample, this clonotype was seen a few times. The chain carries TRBV12-5 and TRBJ2-1; 11 positions agree with TRBD1. Germline CDR1 and CDR2: LGHNT and FRNRAP. The CDR3 contains 15 residues. The V gene end was trimmed by 5 bases and the J gene end by 4 bases; junction bases not matched to a gene: 4. CDR3 nucleotides: TGTGCTAGTGGTCCGGACAGGGGGCAATACAATGAGCAGTTCTTC. It translates to CASGPDRGQYNEQFF. Full variable domain (missing parts from reference TRBV12-5 and TRBJ2-1): DARVTQTPRHKVTEMGQEVTMRCQPILGHNTVFWYRQTMMQGLELLAYFRNRAPLDDSGMPKDRFSAEMPDATLATLKIQPSEPRDSAVYFCASGPDRGQYNEQFFGPGTRLTVL.

In this sample, this clonotype turned up a few times. The chain recombines TRBV7-9 with TRBJ1-5, with a possible D match to TRBD1 (5 bases). Germline V gene sequence: CDR1 SEHNR, CDR2 FQNEAQ (reference sequence). This CDR3 has 15 residues. Trimming removed 1 base from V and 7 bases from J, with 14 bases in between. The CDR3 reads CASSLDGGPNQPQHF. CDR3 nucleotides: TGTGCCAGCAGCTTAGACGGGGGACCGAACCAGCCCCAGCATTTT.

In this sample, this clonotype turned up a few times. The V and J genes are TRBV6-1 and TRBJ1-6, with D perhaps matching TRBD1 (5 bases). Germline CDR1 and CDR2: MNHNS and SASEGT. With 3 bases removed from V and 6 bases from J, the gap between germline ends came to 12 bases. The CDR3 length is 15 residues. The CDR3: CASSESGGRNSPLHF. The DNA of the CDR3 is TGTGCCAGCAGTGAGTCGGGGGGTCGTAATTCACCCCTCCACTTT.

This clonotype was counted between two and nine times. This chain connects TRBV6-1 to TRBJ1-6; D is perhaps TRBD1 (5 bases). The V and J ends lost 5 bases and 3 bases respectively, with 20 bases between them. Germline V CDR1 and CDR2: MNHNS, SASEGT. This CDR3 has 18 residues. The CDR3: CASSRASGTKFYNSPLHF. The CDR3 DNA is TGTGCCAGCAGTCGAGCCTCCGGGACTAAATTCTATAATTCACCCCTCCACTTT.

Many counts were recorded for this clonotype. The rearrangement uses TRBV5-1 and TRBJ2-3, with a possible D match to TRBD2 (5 bases). V lost 0 bases and J 2 bases, leaving 10 bases between the germline ends. The V gene's germline CDR1 is SGHRS and CDR2 YFSETQ. The CDR3 is 15 residues long. The DNA for the CDR3 is TGCGCCAGCAGCTTGGGATCGGGGTTCACAGATACGCAGTATTTT. It translates to CASSLGSGFTDTQYF.

In this sample, this clonotype turned up a few times. This chain connects TRBV7-9 to TRBJ2-3, with 7 positions matching TRBD2. Germline V gene data show CDR1 as SEHNR and CDR2 as FQNEAQ (reference sequence). The CDR3 runs to 16 residues. Trimming at V came to 2 bases and at J to 0 bases, leaving 5 bases not matched to a gene. CDR3 DNA sequence: TGTGCCAGCAGCTTACCACCTAGCGGAAGCACAGATACGCAGTATTTT. The encoded protein is CASSLPPSGSTDTQYF.